A selection of T cell receptor beta chains follows, all from one sample in a study of blood T cells in healthy people across ages. Using its own MiXCR run on the 5' RACE reads, TCRdb lists one record per CDR3 protein. The sample has 600,000 to 800,000 distinct CDR3 sequences, 40% to 65% seen once. Sample: blood. Receptors originate from a woman older than 75 in good health. Each CDR3 is given with its conserved first and last residue. The D gene is left open where the match is weak. Clone size, where shown, is once, few, many, or a class for clones that have expanded.

j_call,v_call,d_call,clone_size,cdr3_nt,cdr3_aa
TRBJ1-4,TRBV18,.,.,TGTGCCAGCTCACAGGGGGAAAATGAAAAACTGTTTTTT,CASSQGENEKLFF
TRBJ2-5,TRBV6-1,.,.,TGTGCCAGCAGTGAAGGAGGGGCCTGGCAGACCCAGTACTTC,CASSEGGAWQTQYF
TRBJ2-4,TRBV3-1,TRBD1,.,TGTGCCAGCAGCCAACAGACAGGGACAAAAAACATTCAGTACTTC,CASSQQTGTKNIQYF
TRBJ2-3,TRBV4-2,.,few,TGTGCCAGCAGCCAAGGTGGCGGCACTAGCACAGATACGCAGTATTTT,CASSQGGGTSTDTQYF
TRBJ1-3,TRBV12-3/TRBV12-4,.,.,TGTGCCAGCAGAACAGACTACTCTGGAAACACCATATATTTT,CASRTDYSGNTIYF
TRBJ2-1,TRBV12-3/TRBV12-4,.,.,TGTGCCAGCAGTGACAACGGGAATGAGCAGTTCTTC,CASSDNGNEQFF
TRBJ1-5,TRBV18,TRBD1,.,TGTGCCAGCCCACCGGGACAGGTAGATGCCCAGCATTTT,CASPPGQVDAQHF
TRBJ2-7,TRBV6-2/TRBV6-3,.,.,TGTGCCAGCAGTTTACACAGATCCAGGAGCTCCTACGAGCAGTACTTC,CASSLHRSRSSYEQYF
TRBJ2-1,TRBV6-1,.,once,TGTGCCAGCAAGGCTGTTGGTGGTGAGCAGTTCTTC,CASKAVGGEQFF
TRBJ2-3,TRBV29-1,TRBD2,many,TGCAGCACACGGGAGGATACAGATACGCAGTATTTT,CSTREDTDTQYF
TRBJ1-2,TRBV2,.,.,TGTGCCAGCAGTGAGGCGCAGGGGATAGCTAACTATGGCTACACCTTC,CASSEAQGIANYGYTF
TRBJ1-2,TRBV25-1,.,.,TGTGCCAGCAGTGAAGAGATAGGGGCCTATGGCTACACCTTC,CASSEEIGAYGYTF
TRBJ2-7,TRBV12-3/TRBV12-4,TRBD2,.,TGTGCCAGCAGTTTCGATCGACTAGCGGGGGACAATGAGCAGTACTTC,CASSFDRLAGDNEQYF
TRBJ2-1,TRBV18,TRBD2,.,TGTGCCAGCTCAACTCAGACTAGCGGGAGTGATAGCTCCTACAATGAGCAGTTCTTC,CASSTQTSGSDSSYNEQFF
TRBJ1-1,TRBV6-6,TRBD1,.,TGTGCCAGCGGACAGGAGAGGGGTGAAGCTTTCTTT,CASGQERGEAFF
TRBJ1-2,TRBV14,.,.,TGTGCCAGCAGCCAGACAGGTCGGCGTGGCTACACCTTC,CASSQTGRRGYTF
TRBJ2-1,TRBV6-1,TRBD2,.,TGTGCCAGCTCCGCGACTAGCGGGAGGGATGGTGAGCAGTTCTTC,CASSATSGRDGEQFF
TRBJ1-4,TRBV7-9,TRBD1,few,TGTGCCAGCAGCTCTGACAGGGGTACTGAAAAACTGTTTTTT,CASSSDRGTEKLFF
TRBJ2-1,TRBV27,TRBD2,many,TGTGCCAGCAGTGCGGGACTAGCGGGCCTTTCCTACAATGAGCAGTTCTTC,CASSAGLAGLSYNEQFF
TRBJ2-5,TRBV27,TRBD2,.,TGTGCCAGCAGTTCCTCGGCTAGCGGGGAGACCCAGTACTTC,CASSSSASGETQYF
TRBJ2-5,TRBV6-5,TRBD2,once,TGTGCCAGCAGCCCAATGGGGGGGAAAGAGACCCAGTACTTC,CASSPMGGKETQYF
TRBJ2-2,TRBV5-1,.,.,TGTGCCAGCAGTTTGAGTGGTGGAGCGAACACCGGGGAGCTGTTTTTT,CASSLSGGANTGELFF
TRBJ2-1,TRBV4-3,.,.,TGCGCCAGCAGCCAGAGATCGGGGGATAATGAGCAGTTCTTC,CASSQRSGDNEQFF
TRBJ2-3,TRBV5-6,.,few,TGTGCCAGCATTCCCCGACTTAGCACAGATACGCAGTATTTT,CASIPRLSTDTQYF
TRBJ1-2,TRBV7-6,.,.,TGTGCCAGCAGCTTAGTGGGGGATGGACAAGGCTATGGCTACACCTTC,CASSLVGDGQGYGYTF
TRBJ2-3,TRBV4-1,.,.,TGCGCCAGCAGCCAAGATAGTTTCGGCCGGCGGCGAGATACGCAGTATTTT,CASSQDSFGRRRDTQYF
TRBJ2-1,TRBV10-3,TRBD2,many,TGTGCCATCAGGCTAGCGGGAGGCGACAATGAGCAGTTCTTC,CAIRLAGGDNEQFF
TRBJ2-1,TRBV28,TRBD1,.,TGTGCCAGCAGTCCGCTAGGGGACAGGGGGAATGAGCAGTTCTTC,CASSPLGDRGNEQFF
TRBJ1-5,TRBV19,.,.,TGTGCCAGTACCATCGGAGGGGTGGCGGGCCAGCCCCAGCATTTT,CASTIGGVAGQPQHF
TRBJ2-7,TRBV10-2,.,.,TGCGCCAGCAAAATGGGAGATGCCTACAATGAGCAGTACTTC,CASKMGDAYNEQYF
TRBJ1-1,TRBV14,.,.,TGTGCCAGCAGCCAACTCTCAGTATGGTCAATCGCTGAAGCTTTCTTT,CASSQLSVWSIAEAFF
TRBJ2-1,TRBV14,TRBD1,many,TGTGCCAGCAGCCAAGTAACCAGGGGGATGGGTGAGCAGTTCTTC,CASSQVTRGMGEQFF
TRBJ1-5,TRBV27,.,many,TGTGCCAGCAGTACCGAGCGATCGGGACGGGGCAATCAGCCCCAGCATTTT,CASSTERSGRGNQPQHF
TRBJ1-1,TRBV7-9,TRBD1,.,TGTGCCAGCAGCTCGACAGGGGGCATGACGGAAGCTTTCTTT,CASSSTGGMTEAFF
TRBJ2-1,TRBV6-5,TRBD2,many,TGTGCCAGCAGCCCCGGGACTAGCGAATACAATGAGCAGTTCTTC,CASSPGTSEYNEQFF
TRBJ2-7,TRBV9,.,.,TGTGCCAGCAGCGGCAGCTTAGGAGGTTACGAGCAGTACTTC,CASSGSLGGYEQYF
TRBJ2-7,TRBV20-1,.,many,TGCAGTGCTAGAGGGGACCTCTTGACCTCCGAGCAGTACTTC,CSARGDLLTSEQYF
TRBJ1-2,TRBV20-1,.,.,TGCAGTGCTAGGGATCCATTGGGAGGCTACACCTTC,CSARDPLGGYTF
TRBJ1-4,TRBV6-6,TRBD1,once,TGTGCCAGCAGCTGGGACAGGGCACTCGAAAAACTGTTTTTT,CASSWDRALEKLFF
TRBJ1-1,TRBV7-9,TRBD1,.,TGTGCCAGCAGCTTACGACAGGGCACCACTGAAGCTTTCTTT,CASSLRQGTTEAFF
TRBJ2-1,TRBV5-1,TRBD2,many,TGCGCCAGCAGCCCATGGACTAGCGGGGAGTTAGCTAGTGAGCAGTTCTTC,CASSPWTSGELASEQFF
TRBJ2-3,TRBV7-2,TRBD2,many,TGTGCCAGCAGCCTGCTCCAGGTTAGCGGGGGACGCACAGATACGCAGTATTTT,CASSLLQVSGGRTDTQYF
TRBJ1-4,TRBV18,TRBD1,.,TGTGCCAGCTCATACCTTGGCCGGGACAGGGGAGGAGAAAAACTGTTTTTT,CASSYLGRDRGGEKLFF
TRBJ2-3,TRBV7-6,TRBD2,once,TGTGCCAGCACAGAGCGGGACCAATTCACAGATACGCAGTATTTT,CASTERDQFTDTQYF
TRBJ2-1,TRBV2,.,few,TGTGCCAGCAGTGCAGGGACATTGTCCTACAATGAGCAGTTCTTC,CASSAGTLSYNEQFF